These 20 T cell receptor beta chains were sequenced from one sample in a study of ipilimumab plus nivolumab after autologous stem cell transplantation. The protocol was immunoSEQ multiplex PCR, while the TCRdb copy is restricted to in-frame clones and leaves out a portion. The sample lists tens of thousands of clones, approximately 83% occurring once. The material was PBMCs, obtained in a trial of ipilimumab plus nivolumab as post-transplant consolidation. The receptors stem from a male donor with diffuse large B-cell lymphoma.

The V gene is TRBV14, the J gene TRBJ2-7; 7 bases agree with TRBD1. V dropped 2 bases and J dropped 7; count of bases not matched to a gene: 8. CDR1 is SGHDN, CDR2 FVKESK, per germline. The CDR3 extends over 14 amino acids. The DNA of the CDR3 is TGTGCCAGCAGCCAAAGCCACAGGGGTAGGGAGCAGTACTTC. Its protein is CASSQSHRGREQYF.

This clone has only one observation. The chain uses TRBV7-2 and TRBJ2-3; D perhaps matches TRBD1 (6 bases). The germline gives CDR1 SGHTA, CDR2 FQGNSA. The CDR3 contains 14 residues. V was clipped by 1 base and J by 4 bases, with 9 bases between them. The CDR3 spells CASSLGRGADTQYF. As DNA, the CDR3 is TGTGCCAGCAGCTTAGGCAGGGGTGCAGATACGCAGTATTTT.

This sequence joins TRBV29-1 and TRBJ2-5; a possible D gene is TRBD2 (5 bases). The J call may be mistaken, given a closer DNA end match to TRBJ2-7. This CDR3 comprises 11 residues. Looked up from germline, CDR1 is SQVTM and CDR2 is ANQGSEA. CDR3 amino acids: CSGGDTGEQYF. CDR3 nucleotide sequence: TGCAGCGGGGGAGACACTGGCGAGCAGTACTTC.

V gene TRBV5-1 combines with J gene TRBJ2-5; no definite D call. The V end was cut by 5 bases, the J end by 4 bases, with 15 bases between. The CDR3 sequence is 14 residues long. Germline loops: CDR1 SGHRS, CDR2 YFSETQ. The DNA for the CDR3 is TGCGCCAGCAGAAAGGTCTCAGGCGGAGAGACCCAGTACTTC. This translates into CASRKVSGGETQYF.

CDR3 nucleotides: TGCGCCGACACTTGGGAACAAACGAAAACCTCCCTAGCCAAAAACATTCAGTACTTC. Translating gives CADTWEQTKTSLAKNIQYF. The rearrangement links TRBV4-1 to TRBJ2-4; D not resolved. The CDR3 has 19 residues. Germline V CDR1 and CDR2: MGHRA, YSYEKL. Trimming stripped 11 bases from V and 0 bases from J, with 29 bases between.

V usage is TRBV11-2 and J usage is TRBJ2-2; D remains ambiguous. Trimming stripped 5 bases from V and 2 bases from J, with 12 bases between. Per germline, CDR1 SGHAT and CDR2 FQNNGV. CDR3 length: 15 residues. The CDR3 sequence: CASSPQSVNTGELFF. CDR3 coding DNA: TGTGCCAGCAGCCCCCAATCCGTAAACACCGGGGAGCTGTTTTTT.

This rearrangement joins TRBV2 to TRBJ2-5; the match to TRBD2 covers 7 bases. The V gene's germline CDR1 is SNHLY and CDR2 FYNNEI. J lost 7 bases, V lost 5 bases, and 7 bases had no gene match. The CDR3 consists of 13 residues. The CDR3 nucleotides are TGTGCCAGCAGTCGAACGAGGGAGGGGACCCAGTACTTC. Residues: CASSRTREGTQYF.

This sequence joins TRBV7-2 and TRBJ1-2, with D unresolved. In germline, CDR1 is SGHTA, CDR2 FQGNSA. Trimming pared 4 bases from V and 5 bases from J, leaving 17 bases between. CDR3 length equals 15 residues. CDR3 sequence reads: CASSSRSASGYGYTF. In DNA form, the CDR3 reads TGTGCCAGCAGCTCCCGCAGTGCGAGTGGGTATGGCTACACCTTC.

The rearrangement joins TRBV5-1 to TRBJ2-3, with 7 positions matching TRBD1. Trimming at V came to 0 bases and at J to 5 bases, leaving 6 bases not matched to a gene. CDR3 size: 15 residues. The germline V gene encodes CDR1 SGHRS and CDR2 YFSETQ. The CDR3 region has the DNA TGCGCCAGCAGCTTGGTCGGGACAGCCGGAGATACGCAGTATTTT. Translating it yields CASSLVGTAGDTQYF.

The chain joins TRBV5-1 to TRBJ1-6; a weak D match, TRBD1 (6 bases). CDR3 size: 17 residues. Trimming removed 5 bases from V and 0 bases from J, with 15 bases in between. In germline, CDR1 is SGHRS, CDR2 YFSETQ. Here the CDR3 DNA reads TGCGCCAGCAGAAGTTCACAGGGAGGCTCCTATAATTCACCCCTCCACTTT. Encoded protein: CASRSSQGGSYNSPLHF.

The DNA for the CDR3 is TGTGCCAGCAGCCCCCAACTTCAGTACGGAGAAGCTTTCTTT. As protein: CASSPQLQYGEAFF. The rearrangement uses TRBV11-1 and TRBJ1-1; no clear D gene. Germline V gene lookup returns CDR1 SGHAT and CDR2 FQDESV (reference sequence). The V end lost 5 bases, the J end lost 8 bases, and 18 bases lay between the germline ends. CDR3 length equals 14 residues.

This clone has a handful of counts. CDR3 protein: CSVYPLYGYTF. The CDR3 bases are TGCAGTGTTTATCCTCTCTATGGCTACACCTTC. The rearrangement joins TRBV20-1 to TRBJ1-2, with D unclear. This CDR3 has 11 residues. Germline V lookup: CDR1 DFQATT, CDR2 SNEGSKA (reference sequence). Trimming pared 7 bases from V and 4 bases from J, leaving 10 bases between.

This clone was detected only a few times. This chain uses TRBV7-3 with TRBJ1-5, with D hard to call. Germline V gene data show CDR1 as SGHTA and CDR2 as FQGTGA. This CDR3 is 13 amino acids long. The ends were cut back, 1 base at V and 4 bases at J, with 5 bases in the middle. CDR3 DNA sequence: TGTGCCAGCAGCTTAATGTCTAATCAGCCCCAGCATTTT. Translation: CASSLMSNQPQHF.

The chain combines TRBV7-9 with TRBJ1-1, with a weak D call TRBD1 (6 bases). Deletions cut 8 bases from V and 8 bases from J, with 21 bases between. The germline V gene encodes CDR1 SEHNR and CDR2 FQNEAQ (reference sequence). This CDR3 has 14 residues. CDR3 amino acids: CASSKPQGATEAFF. In DNA, the CDR3 is TGTGCCAGCTCCAAACCACAGGGTGCGACCGAAGCTTTCTTT.

The rearrangement uses TRBV10-3 and TRBJ2-5; a weak D match, TRBD2 (7 bases). Germline loops: CDR1 ENHRY, CDR2 SYGVKD. This CDR3 is 12 amino acids long. The V end was cut by 6 bases, the J end by 11 bases, with 16 bases between. CDR3 nucleotides: TGTGCCATCAGGGCGGGGGCAGAGGAGCAGTACTTC. Its protein is CAIRAGAEEQYF.

Concerning this clone itself: The junction differs from germline at one of its ends, possibly a read error. The V gene is TRBV19, the J gene TRBJ1-1; TRBD1 might be the D (6 bases). Germline V gene sequence: CDR1 LNHDA, CDR2 SQIVND (reference sequence). The CDR3 extends over 10 amino acids. In DNA, the CDR3 is TGTGCCAGTAGTACGCGGACAGAACTTTTT. This codes for CASSTRTELF. The full variable domain, in which reference TRBV19 and TRBJ1-1 provide the parts outside the CDR3, is DGGITQSPKYLFRKEGQNVTLSCEQNLNHDAMYWYRQDPGQGLRLIYYSQIVNDFQKGDIAEGYSVSREKKESFPLTVTSAQKNPTAFYLCASSTRTELFGQGTRLTVV.

This rearrangement joins TRBV2 to TRBJ1-1, with TRBD1 matching 11 bases. V lost 3 bases and J lost 0; bases outside the gene matches: 3. The CDR3 has 16 residues. Germline lookup yields CDR1 SNHLY and CDR2 FYNNEI. CDR3 in amino acids: CASSERDRGVNTEAFF. The CDR3 bases are TGTGCCAGCAGTGAGAGGGACAGGGGGGTGAACACTGAAGCTTTCTTT.

Comments on this clone: Within the sample, other DNA sequences also encode this same CDR3. V gene TRBV6-1 combines with J gene TRBJ2-5; 9 bases fit TRBD2. The trim removed 2 bases at V and 1 base at J, leaving 5 bases unmatched. CDR1 and CDR2 from the germline V gene are MNHNS and SASEGT. The CDR3 loop spans 16 amino acids. This CDR3 reads CASSELAGGPQETQYF. In nucleotides, the CDR3 is TGTGCCAGCAGTGAACTGGCGGGGGGGCCCCAAGAGACCCAGTACTTC.

This clone is a singleton in its sample. J is TRBJ1-1 and V is TRBV2; a weak D match, TRBD1 (6 bases). V lost 4 bases and J lost 0, with 18 bases in between. CDR1 is SNHLY, CDR2 FYNNEI, per germline. The CDR3 is made up of 17 amino acids. The CDR3 sequence is CASSGLGRGSMNTEAFF. The CDR3 bases are TGTGCCAGCAGTGGCCTCGGGAGGGGGTCTATGAACACTGAAGCTTTCTTT.

V gene TRBV7-9 combines with J gene TRBJ2-3; D may be TRBD2 (5 bases). Germline lookup yields CDR1 SEHNR and CDR2 FQNEAQ (reference sequence). V lost 5 bases, J lost 2 bases, and 11 bases lay in between. CDR3 size: 14 residues. The CDR3: CASSRGGPTDTQYF. The CDR3 region has the DNA TGTGCCAGCAGCCGAGGCGGGCCCACAGATACGCAGTATTTT.